The TCR beta chain under discussion was sequenced for a study of CD8 T cells in ankylosing spondylitis. Study-wide findings and caveats: Enrichment of disease-linked clones was reportedly significant in matched ankylosing spondylitis synovial fluid. Both synovial fluid and blood in reactive arthritis had previously been reported to carry some motif variants. Disease-linked clones had a CD8+ phenotype and relatively low frequency in peripheral blood. Seemingly characteristic of ankylosing spondylitis blood was a TCR beta motif consisting of 7 or 8 highly homologous variants.

TCRdb itself ran the 5' RACE reads through MiXCR, one entry per CDR3 protein. The sample contains a few hundred thousand distinct CDR3 sequences, 8% of which appear only once. The CDR3 covers 13 residues. Trimming took 4 bases from V and 6 from J, leaving 13 bases between them. CDR1 and CDR2 (germline): SGHRS, YFSETQ. The table lists this clonotype with many counts. Its antigen remains unidentified. Sequenced material: blood, either unsorted or a sorted T cell fraction (not recorded which). The TCR comes from a male donor with ankylosing spondylitis. V and J are TRBV5-1 and TRBJ1-1, with D perhaps matching TRBD1 (5 bases). CDR3 loop: CASSIGDHAEAFF. The DNA for the CDR3 is TGCGCCAGCAGCATCGGGGACCATGCTGAAGCTTTCTTT.